This T cell receptor (beta chain) was sequenced during a study of vaccination and CD4 T cells after COVID-19. Cultured CD4+ T cell DNA underwent sequencing with the Oncomine TCR Beta short-read assay. TCRdb re-derived calls from the PCR reads in MiXCR, one entry per CDR3 protein. In the table there are just under 20,000 distinct CDR3 sequences, roughly 50% of which are singletons. With respect to this clonotype: Its antigen is not identified.

Trimming stripped 2 bases from V and 6 bases from J, with 14 bases between. Germline CDR1 MDHEN, CDR2 SYDVKM. The CDR3 consists of 15 residues. The treatment is: roughly ten-day PBMC culture with coronavirus spike peptide pools or control peptides (ViraFEST assay). This sample comprised CD4+ T cells from blood, cultured in vitro, obtained after SARS-CoV-2 vaccination. The rearrangement joins TRBV28 to TRBJ1-5, with unresolved D. The sequence derives from a human donor who had recovered from COVID-19. In DNA, the CDR3 is TGTGCCAGCAGTTTAGATGGGATGGGGTTTCAGCCCCAGCATTTT. It translates to CASSLDGMGFQPQHF. The full variable domain, its missing parts supplied by reference TRBV28 and TRBJ1-5, is DVKVTQSSRYLVKRTGEKVFLECVQDMDHENMFWYRQDPGLGLRLIYFSYDVKMKEKGDIPEGYSVSREKKERFSLILESASTNQTSMYLCASSLDGMGFQPQHFGDGTRLSIL.